This T cell receptor (beta chain) appears in the sequencing data of a study of blood T cell repertoires in COVID-19. Looking at the study overall: COVID-19 samples from acute and convalescent phases originated in the United States, Italy and Spain. Sample material is recorded as cDNA or gDNA derived from T cells, B-cell-depleted T cells, or PBMCs.

The V and J ends lost 5 bases and 3 bases respectively, with 16 bases between them. The germline gives CDR1 LNHDA, CDR2 SQIVND (reference sequence). The CDR3 has 15 amino acids. Per the original data handling: The authors estimated nucleated cell counts from reference gene primer amplification. Using immunoSEQ multiplex PCR, the repertoire was profiled, and TCRdb retains in-frame clones only, with some absent. D and trimming come from the DNA, and the V and J calls and clone size come from that table. The sample records around 250,000 clones, 84% being singletons. The sample consisted of peripheral blood. This receptor was obtained from a woman in her thirties or forties who had recovered from COVID-19. The chain combines TRBV19 with TRBJ1-2; D not certain. This CDR3 reads CASSVRLLWDYGYTF. DNA for the CDR3: TGTGCCAGTAGTGTCCGACTGCTTTGGGACTATGGCTACACCTTC.